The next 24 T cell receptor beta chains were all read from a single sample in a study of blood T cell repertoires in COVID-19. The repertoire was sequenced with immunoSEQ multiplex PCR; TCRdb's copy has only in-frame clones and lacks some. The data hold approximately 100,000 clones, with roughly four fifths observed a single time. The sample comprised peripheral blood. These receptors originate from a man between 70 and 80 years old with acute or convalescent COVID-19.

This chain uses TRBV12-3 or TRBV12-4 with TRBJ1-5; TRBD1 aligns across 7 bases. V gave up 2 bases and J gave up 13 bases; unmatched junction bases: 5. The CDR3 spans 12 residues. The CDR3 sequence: CASSLLGGRQHF. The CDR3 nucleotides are TGTGCCAGCAGTTTACTAGGGGGCCGGCAGCATTTT.

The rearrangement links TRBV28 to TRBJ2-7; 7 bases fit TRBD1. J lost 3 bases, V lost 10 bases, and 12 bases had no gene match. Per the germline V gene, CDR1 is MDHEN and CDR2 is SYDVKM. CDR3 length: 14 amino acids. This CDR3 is CATLVIGGGYEQYF. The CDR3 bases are TGTGCCACCTTGGTAATAGGGGGCGGCTACGAGCAGTACTTC.

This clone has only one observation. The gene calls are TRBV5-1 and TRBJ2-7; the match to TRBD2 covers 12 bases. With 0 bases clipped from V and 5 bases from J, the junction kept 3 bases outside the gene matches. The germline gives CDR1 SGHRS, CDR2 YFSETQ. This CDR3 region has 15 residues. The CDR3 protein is CASSLAPSGRDEQYF. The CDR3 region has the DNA TGCGCCAGCAGCTTGGCCCCTAGCGGGAGGGACGAGCAGTACTTC.

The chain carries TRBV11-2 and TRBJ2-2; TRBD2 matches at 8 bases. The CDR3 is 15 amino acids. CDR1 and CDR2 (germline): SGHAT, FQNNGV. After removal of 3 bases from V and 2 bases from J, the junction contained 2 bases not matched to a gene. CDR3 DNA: TGTGCCAGCAGCTTTAGCGGGACAAACACCGGGGAGCTGTTTTTT. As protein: CASSFSGTNTGELFF.

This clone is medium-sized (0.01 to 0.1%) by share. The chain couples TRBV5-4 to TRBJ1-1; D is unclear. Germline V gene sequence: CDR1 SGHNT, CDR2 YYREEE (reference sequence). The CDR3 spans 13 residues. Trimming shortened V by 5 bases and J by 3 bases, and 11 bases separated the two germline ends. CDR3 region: CASRSDTHTEAFF. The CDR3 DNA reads TGTGCCAGCAGATCCGACACCCACACTGAAGCTTTCTTT.

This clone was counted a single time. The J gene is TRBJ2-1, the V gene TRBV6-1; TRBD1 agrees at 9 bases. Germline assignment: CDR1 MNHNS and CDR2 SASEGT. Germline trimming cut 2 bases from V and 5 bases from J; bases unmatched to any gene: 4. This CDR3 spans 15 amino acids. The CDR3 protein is CASSERDRVDNEQFF. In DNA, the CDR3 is TGTGCCAGCAGTGAAAGGGACAGGGTCGACAATGAGCAGTTCTTC.

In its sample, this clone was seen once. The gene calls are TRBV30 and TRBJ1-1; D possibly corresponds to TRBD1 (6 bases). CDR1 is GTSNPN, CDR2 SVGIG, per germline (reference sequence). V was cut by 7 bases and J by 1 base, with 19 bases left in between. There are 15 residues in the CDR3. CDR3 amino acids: CASAWGLAANTEAFF. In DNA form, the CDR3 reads TGTGCCTCTGCGTGGGGGCTGGCAGCGAACACTGAAGCTTTCTTT.

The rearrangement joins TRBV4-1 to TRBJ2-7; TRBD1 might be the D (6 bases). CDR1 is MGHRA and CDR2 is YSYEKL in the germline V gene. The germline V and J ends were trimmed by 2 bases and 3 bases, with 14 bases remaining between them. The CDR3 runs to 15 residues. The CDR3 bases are TGCGCCAGCAGCCAAACAACAGGGAAGATCTACGAGCAGTACTTC. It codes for CASSQTTGKIYEQYF.

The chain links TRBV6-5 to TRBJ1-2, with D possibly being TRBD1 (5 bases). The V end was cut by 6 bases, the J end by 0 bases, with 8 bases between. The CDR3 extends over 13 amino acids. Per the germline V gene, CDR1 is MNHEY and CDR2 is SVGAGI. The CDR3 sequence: CASRGQANYGYTF. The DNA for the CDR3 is TGTGCCAGCAGGGGGCAAGCTAACTATGGCTACACCTTC.

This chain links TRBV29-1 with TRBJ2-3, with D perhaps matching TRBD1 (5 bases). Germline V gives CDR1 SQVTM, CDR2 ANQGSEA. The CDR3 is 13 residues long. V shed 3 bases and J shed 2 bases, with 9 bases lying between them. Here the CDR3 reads CSVEDTFTDTQYF. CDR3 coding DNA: TGCAGCGTTGAGGACACATTCACAGATACGCAGTATTTT.

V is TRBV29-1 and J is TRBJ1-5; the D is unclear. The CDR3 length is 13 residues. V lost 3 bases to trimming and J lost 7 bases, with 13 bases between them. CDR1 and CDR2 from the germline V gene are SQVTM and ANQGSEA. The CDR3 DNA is TGCAGCGTTGAGGCAGCCAGAGGCCAGCCCCAGCATTTT. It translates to CSVEAARGQPQHF. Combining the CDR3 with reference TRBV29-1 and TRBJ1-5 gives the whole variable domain SAVISQKPSRDICQRGTSLTIQCQVDSQVTMMFWYRQQPGQSLTLIATANQGSEATYESGFVIDKFPISRPNLTFSTLTVSNMSPEDSSIYLCSVEAARGQPQHFGDGTRLSIL.

CDR3 sequence: CASSFARRKGQLTYGYTF. The CDR3 DNA reads as TGTGCCAGCAGTTTCGCTCGTCGTAAGGGACAGTTGACCTATGGCTACACCTTC. This chain links TRBV28 with TRBJ1-2; 7 nucleotides match TRBD1. Trimming took 3 bases from V and 4 from J; bases not matched to a gene: 17. Germline V gene data show CDR1 as MDHEN and CDR2 as SYDVKM. The CDR3 is 18 amino acids.

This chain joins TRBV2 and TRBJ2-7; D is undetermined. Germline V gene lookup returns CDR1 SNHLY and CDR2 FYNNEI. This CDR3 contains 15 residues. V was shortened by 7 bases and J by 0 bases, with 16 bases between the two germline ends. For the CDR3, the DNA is TGTGCCAGCAAATTTACCTGGGCAGACTCCTACGAGCAGTACTTC. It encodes CASKFTWADSYEQYF.

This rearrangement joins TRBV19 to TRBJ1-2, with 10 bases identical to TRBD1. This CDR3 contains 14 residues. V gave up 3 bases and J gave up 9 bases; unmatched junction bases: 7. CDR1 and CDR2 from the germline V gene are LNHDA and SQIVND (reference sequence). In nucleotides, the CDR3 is TGTGCCAGTAGTATCGGACAGGGGGTATTCCGCTACACCTTC. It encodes CASSIGQGVFRYTF. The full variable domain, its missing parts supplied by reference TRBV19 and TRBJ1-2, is DGGITQSPKYLFRKEGQNVTLSCEQNLNHDAMYWYRQDPGQGLRLIYYSQIVNDFQKGDIAEGYSVSREKKESFPLTVTSAQKNPTAFYLCASSIGQGVFRYTFGSGTRLTVV.

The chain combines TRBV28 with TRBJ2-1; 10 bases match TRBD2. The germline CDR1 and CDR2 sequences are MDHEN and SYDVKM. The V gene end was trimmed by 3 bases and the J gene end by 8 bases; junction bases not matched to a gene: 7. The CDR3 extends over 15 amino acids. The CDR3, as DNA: TGTGCCAGCAGTTTCCTTAGCGGGAGGAAGGATGAGCAGTTCTTC. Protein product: CASSFLSGRKDEQFF. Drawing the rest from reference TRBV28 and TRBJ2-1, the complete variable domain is DVKVTQSSRYLVKRTGEKVFLECVQDMDHENMFWYRQDPGLGLRLIYFSYDVKMKEKGDIPEGYSVSREKKERFSLILESASTNQTSMYLCASSFLSGRKDEQFFGPGTRLTVL.

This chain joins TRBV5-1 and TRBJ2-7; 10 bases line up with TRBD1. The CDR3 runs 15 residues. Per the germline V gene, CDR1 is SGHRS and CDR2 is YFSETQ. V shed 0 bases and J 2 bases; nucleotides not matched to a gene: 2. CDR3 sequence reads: CASSLGGQGTYEQYF. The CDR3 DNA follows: TGCGCCAGCAGCTTGGGGGGACAGGGGACCTACGAGCAGTACTTC.

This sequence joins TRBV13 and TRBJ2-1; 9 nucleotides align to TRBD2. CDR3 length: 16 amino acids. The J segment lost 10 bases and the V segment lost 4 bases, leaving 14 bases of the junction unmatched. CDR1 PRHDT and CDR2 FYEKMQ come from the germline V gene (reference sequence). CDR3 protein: CASSSRPGLAGTEQFF. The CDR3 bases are TGTGCCAGCAGCTCCAGACCCGGGCTAGCGGGGACCGAGCAGTTCTTC.

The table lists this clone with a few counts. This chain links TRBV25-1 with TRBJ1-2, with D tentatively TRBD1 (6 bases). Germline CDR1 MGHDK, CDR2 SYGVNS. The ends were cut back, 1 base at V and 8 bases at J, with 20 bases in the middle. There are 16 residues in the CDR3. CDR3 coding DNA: TGTGCCAGCAGTGAATTGATCGGAGGGGGGGCAATCGGCTACACCTTC. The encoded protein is CASSELIGGGAIGYTF.

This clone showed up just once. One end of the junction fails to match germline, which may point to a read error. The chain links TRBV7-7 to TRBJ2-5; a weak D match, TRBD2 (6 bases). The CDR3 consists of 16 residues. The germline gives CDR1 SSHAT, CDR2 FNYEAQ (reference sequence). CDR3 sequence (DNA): TGTGCTAGCAGCTTAGGAGGGGCGGCGGGGCAAGAGACCCAGTACTTC. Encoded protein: CASSLGGAAGQETQYF.

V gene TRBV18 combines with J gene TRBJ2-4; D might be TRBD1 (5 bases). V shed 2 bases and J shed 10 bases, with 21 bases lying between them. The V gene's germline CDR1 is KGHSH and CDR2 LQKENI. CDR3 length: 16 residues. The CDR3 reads CASSPMDTTSGIIQYF. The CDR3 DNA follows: TGTGCCAGCTCACCAATGGACACGACCTCGGGTATTATTCAGTACTTC.

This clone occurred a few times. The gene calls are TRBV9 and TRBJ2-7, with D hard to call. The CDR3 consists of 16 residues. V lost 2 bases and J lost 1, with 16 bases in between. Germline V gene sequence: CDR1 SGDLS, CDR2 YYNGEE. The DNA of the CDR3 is TGTGCCAGCAGCGTCGACGATCAGAGGCGATCCTACGAGCAGTACTTC. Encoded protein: CASSVDDQRRSYEQYF.

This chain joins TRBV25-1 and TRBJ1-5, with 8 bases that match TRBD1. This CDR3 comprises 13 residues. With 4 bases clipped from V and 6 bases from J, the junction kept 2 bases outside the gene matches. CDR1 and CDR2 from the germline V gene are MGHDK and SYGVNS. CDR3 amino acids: CASSGQGSQPQHF. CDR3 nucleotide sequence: TGTGCCAGCAGTGGACAGGGGAGTCAGCCCCAGCATTTT.

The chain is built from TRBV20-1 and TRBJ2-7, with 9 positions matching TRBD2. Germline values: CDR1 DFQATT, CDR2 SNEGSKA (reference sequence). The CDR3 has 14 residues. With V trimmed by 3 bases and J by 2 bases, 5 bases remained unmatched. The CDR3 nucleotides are TGCAGTGCTAGTGCTAGCGGGGCCACCTACGAGCAGTACTTC. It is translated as CSASASGATYEQYF.

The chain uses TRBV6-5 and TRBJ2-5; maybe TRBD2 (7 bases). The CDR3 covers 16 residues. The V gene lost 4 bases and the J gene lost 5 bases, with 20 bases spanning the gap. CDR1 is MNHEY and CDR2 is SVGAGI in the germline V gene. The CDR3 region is CASSFGWGGVWETQYF. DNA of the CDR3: TGTGCCAGCAGTTTCGGTTGGGGGGGCGTATGGGAGACCCAGTACTTC.